The rows below give T cell receptor beta chains drawn from one sample of a study of spatial heterogeneity in lung cancer. A single record per CDR3 protein comes from TCRdb applying MiXCR to the 5' RACE reads. The sample yields some 110,000 distinct CDR3 sequences, 12% seen once. Sequenced here: PBMCs, sampled at follow-up. Every receptor here comes from a male donor with early-stage non-small cell lung cancer. The CDR3 runs from the conserved cysteine through the conserved F or W. The D gene is left open where the match is weak. Clone size, where shown, is once, few, many, or a class for clones that have expanded.

d_call	j_call	v_call	clone_size	cdr3_nt	cdr3_aa
-	TRBJ2-1	TRBV12-3/TRBV12-4	-	TGTGCCAGCAGTTCGTCGGGCCACAACGGGAATGAGCAGTTCTTC	CASSSSGHNGNEQFF
-	TRBJ2-7	TRBV14	-	TGTGCCAGCAGCCAAACCGACAGCTCCTACGAGCAGTACTTC	CASSQTDSSYEQYF
-	TRBJ2-5	TRBV25-1	many	TGTGCCAGCAGTGAATTTGGTGAACCCACCCAAGAGACCCAGTACTTC	CASSEFGEPTQETQYF
-	TRBJ2-2	TRBV19	few	TGTGCCAGTAGTATAGTAGGGATGAACACCGGGGAGCTGTTTTTT	CASSIVGMNTGELFF
TRBD2	TRBJ2-3	TRBV7-6	few	TGTGCCAGCAGCTTACTAGCGGGAAGCACAGATACGCAGTATTTT	CASSLLAGSTDTQYF
TRBD1	TRBJ1-2	TRBV20-1	many	TGCAGTGCTATCGGGGTCAGGGGGAACTATGGCTACACCTTC	CSAIGVRGNYGYTF
TRBD1	TRBJ1-5	TRBV6-2/TRBV6-3	-	TGTGCCAGCAGTTACCTGGACAGGGGCGACAATCAGCCCCAGCATTTT	CASSYLDRGDNQPQHF
-	TRBJ2-7	TRBV2	few	TGTGCCAGCAAACCTGGAGAGCAGTACTTC	CASKPGEQYF
-	TRBJ2-1	TRBV29-1	many	TGCAGCGTTGAAGTAGCCGGGAATGAGCAGTTCTTC	CSVEVAGNEQFF
-	TRBJ1-1	TRBV29-1	many	TGCAGCGCTGGAGGGAGTGCTGAAGCTTTCTTT	CSAGGSAEAFF